This T cell receptor (beta chain) was identified in a study of PD-1 blockade in classical Hodgkin lymphoma. Notes on the study in general: Compared with baseline, CD4+ but not CD8+ TCR diversity had risen significantly by C4D1.

About this clone itself: The antigen is not known.

The CDR3 length is 14 residues. The V gene's germline CDR1 is MNHEY and CDR2 SVGAGI. Trimming took 0 bases from V and 1 from J, leaving 6 bases between them. There was relapse after autologous stem cell transplantation in every patient, and there was variation in brentuximab vedotin exposure. Best overall response was complete response, partial response or progressive disease in these relapsed/refractory classical Hodgkin lymphoma patients. TCRdb's table, derived via immunoSEQ multiplex PCR, lists solely in-frame clones and lacks some. Of roughly 25,000 clones in the sample, around 80% were seen once.

The material sequenced was peripheral blood mononuclear cells (PBMCs), taken at baseline. This sequence was found in a human donor with classical Hodgkin lymphoma. The chain couples TRBV6-5 to TRBJ2-5; D gene uncertain. The CDR3 nucleotides are TGTGCCAGCAGTTACTCGCACAGCCAAGAGACCCAGTACTTC. It encodes CASSYSHSQETQYF.